This T cell receptor (beta chain) was retrieved from a study of blood T cell repertoires in COVID-19. Per the original data handling: Nucleated cell counts were estimated from reference gene primer amplification. Profiled with immunoSEQ multiplex PCR; TCRdb holds only in-frame clones, not every one. That table furnishes V, J and clone size, whereas the DNA furnished D and trimming. The sample lists about 87,000 clones; 60% to 80% were seen once. Germline V gene sequence: CDR1 SQVTM, CDR2 ANQGSEA. CDR3 length: 13 residues. Between the trimmed V and J ends, which lost 8 bases and 1 base, there was a span of 15 bases.

The sequence derives from a woman aged 45-65 years with acute or convalescent COVID-19. The sequencing input was peripheral blood. The rearrangement links TRBV29-1 to TRBJ2-7, with D possibly TRBD1 on 6 matching bases. CDR3 coding DNA: TGCAGCACCAAGGACAGCCGATCCTACGAGCAGTACTTC. Translation: CSTKDSRSYEQYF.